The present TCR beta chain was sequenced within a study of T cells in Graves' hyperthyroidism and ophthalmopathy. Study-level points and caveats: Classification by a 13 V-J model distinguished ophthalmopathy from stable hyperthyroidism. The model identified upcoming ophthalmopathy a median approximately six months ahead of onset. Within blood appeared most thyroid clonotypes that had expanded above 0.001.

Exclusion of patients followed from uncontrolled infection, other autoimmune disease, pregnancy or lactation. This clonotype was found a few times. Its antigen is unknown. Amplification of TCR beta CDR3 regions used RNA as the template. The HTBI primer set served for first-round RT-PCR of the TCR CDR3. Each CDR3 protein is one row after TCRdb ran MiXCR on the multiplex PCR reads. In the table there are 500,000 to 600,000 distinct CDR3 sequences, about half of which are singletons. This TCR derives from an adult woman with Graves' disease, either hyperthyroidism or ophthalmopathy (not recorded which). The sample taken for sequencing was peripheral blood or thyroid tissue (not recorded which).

The CDR3 sequence is CATAGEGAGQPQHF. Here the CDR3 DNA reads TGTGCCACCGCCGGTGAGGGGGCAGGGCAGCCCCAGCATTTT. The rearrangement uses TRBV10-3 and TRBJ1-5, with 7 bases identical to TRBD1. The germline CDR1 and CDR2 sequences are ENHRY and SYGVKD. V shed 10 bases, J shed 7 bases, and the junction held 13 bases outside the gene matches. CDR3 length equals 14 residues.